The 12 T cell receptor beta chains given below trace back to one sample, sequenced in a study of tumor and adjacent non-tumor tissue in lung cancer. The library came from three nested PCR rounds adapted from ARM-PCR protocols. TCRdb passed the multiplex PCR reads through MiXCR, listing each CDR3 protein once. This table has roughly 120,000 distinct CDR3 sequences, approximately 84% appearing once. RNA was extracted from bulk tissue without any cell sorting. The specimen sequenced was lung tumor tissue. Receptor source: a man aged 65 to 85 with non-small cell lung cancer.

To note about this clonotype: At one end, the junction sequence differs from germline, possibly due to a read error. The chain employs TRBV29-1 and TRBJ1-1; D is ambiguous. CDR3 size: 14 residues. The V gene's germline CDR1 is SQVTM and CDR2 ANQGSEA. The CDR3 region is CSATTGGSNSGALF. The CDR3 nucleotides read TGCAGCGCAACCACGGGCGGGTCTAATAGCGGAGCTCTCTTT.

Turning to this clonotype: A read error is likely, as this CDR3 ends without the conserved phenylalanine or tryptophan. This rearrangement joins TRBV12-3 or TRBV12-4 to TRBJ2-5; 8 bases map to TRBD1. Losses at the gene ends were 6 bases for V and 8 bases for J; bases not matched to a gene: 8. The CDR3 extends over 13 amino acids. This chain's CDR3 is CASRPGQGPTQYL. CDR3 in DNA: TGTGCCAGCAGACCCGGACAGGGCCCCACCCAGTACTTG.

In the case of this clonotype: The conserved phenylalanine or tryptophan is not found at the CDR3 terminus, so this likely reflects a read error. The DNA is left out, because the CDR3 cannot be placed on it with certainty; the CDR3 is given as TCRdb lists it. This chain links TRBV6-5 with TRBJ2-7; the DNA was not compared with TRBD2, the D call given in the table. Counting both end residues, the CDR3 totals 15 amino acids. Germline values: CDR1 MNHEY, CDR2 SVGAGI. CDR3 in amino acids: CAIGRRLAGSYELYI.

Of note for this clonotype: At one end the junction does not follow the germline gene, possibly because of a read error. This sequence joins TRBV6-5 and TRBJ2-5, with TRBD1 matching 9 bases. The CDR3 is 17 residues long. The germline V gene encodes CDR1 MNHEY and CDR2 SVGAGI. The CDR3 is CASISAGTGFPQEAQYF. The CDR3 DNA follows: TGTGCCAGCATTTCCGCCGGGACAGGGTTCCCACAAGAGGCCCAATACTTC.

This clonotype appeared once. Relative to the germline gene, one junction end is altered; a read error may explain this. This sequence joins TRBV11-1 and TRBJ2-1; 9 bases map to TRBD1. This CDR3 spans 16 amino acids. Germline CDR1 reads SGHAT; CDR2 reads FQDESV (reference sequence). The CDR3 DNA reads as TGTGACAGCAGCCCCCGGCCAGGACAGGGGCCACATGAACAGTTCTTC. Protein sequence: CDSSPRPGQGPHEQFF.

For the CDR3, the DNA is TGTGCCAGCAGCATCTGGGACAGGGTCTACGAGCAGTACTTC. The encoded protein is CASSIWDRVYEQYF. The chain employs TRBV11-1 and TRBJ2-7; TRBD1 aligns across 9 bases. Trimming at V came to 5 bases and at J to 3 bases, leaving 5 bases not matched to a gene. The CDR3 consists of 14 residues. Looked up from germline, CDR1 is SGHAT and CDR2 is FQDESV (reference sequence).

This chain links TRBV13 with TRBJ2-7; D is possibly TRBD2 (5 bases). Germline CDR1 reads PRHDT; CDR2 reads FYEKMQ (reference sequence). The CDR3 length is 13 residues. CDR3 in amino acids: CDSSSTTEDEQYF. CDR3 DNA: TGTGACAGTAGCTCAACCACGGAGGACGAGCAGTACTTC.

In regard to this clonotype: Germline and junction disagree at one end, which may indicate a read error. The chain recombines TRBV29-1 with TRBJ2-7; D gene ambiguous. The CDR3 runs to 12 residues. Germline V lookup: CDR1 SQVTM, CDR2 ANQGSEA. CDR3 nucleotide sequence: TGCAGCGTGAGGAACGTTACCTACGGGCAGTACTTC. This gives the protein CSVRNVTYGQYF.

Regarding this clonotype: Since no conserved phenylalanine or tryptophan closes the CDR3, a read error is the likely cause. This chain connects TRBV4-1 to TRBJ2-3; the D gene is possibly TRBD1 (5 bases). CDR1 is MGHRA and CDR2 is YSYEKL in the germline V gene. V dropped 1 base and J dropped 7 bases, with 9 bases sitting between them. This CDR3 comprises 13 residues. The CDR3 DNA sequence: TGCGCCAGCAGCCAAGCGTTGGACAATACGCAGTATTCC. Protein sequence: CASSQALDNTQYS.

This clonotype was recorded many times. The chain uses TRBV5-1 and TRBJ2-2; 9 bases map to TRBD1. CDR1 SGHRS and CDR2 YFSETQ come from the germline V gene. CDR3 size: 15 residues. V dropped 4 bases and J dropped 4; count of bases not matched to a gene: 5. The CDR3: CASSPDRGGTGELFF. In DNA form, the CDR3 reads TGCGCCAGCAGCCCGGACAGGGGAGGCACCGGGGAGCTGTTTTTT.

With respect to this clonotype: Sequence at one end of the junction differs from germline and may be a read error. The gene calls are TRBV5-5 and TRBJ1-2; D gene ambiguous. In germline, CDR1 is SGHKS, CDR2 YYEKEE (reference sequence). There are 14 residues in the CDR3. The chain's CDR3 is CTSSLVLGIQGYTF. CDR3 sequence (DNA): TGTACCAGCAGCTTGGTTCTAGGGATTCAAGGCTACACCTTC.

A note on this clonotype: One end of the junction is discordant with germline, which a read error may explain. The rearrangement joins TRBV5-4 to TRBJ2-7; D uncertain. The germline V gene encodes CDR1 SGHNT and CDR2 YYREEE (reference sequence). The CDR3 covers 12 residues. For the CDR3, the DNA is TGTGCCAGGAGCTCTTGGGGATACGAGCAGTACTTC. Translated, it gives CARSSWGYEQYF.